These 3 T cell receptor beta chains were sequenced from one sample in a study of blood T cell repertoires in COVID-19. This table comes from immunoSEQ multiplex PCR, and its TCRdb copy is limited to in-frame clones, with some not included. In the table there are roughly 220,000 clones, around 90% of which are singletons. Sample: PBMCs or T cells enriched from blood (not recorded which). These TCRs come from a woman aged 45-59 years with acute COVID-19.

The chain has TRBV30 and TRBJ2-1; 10 nucleotides match TRBD2. Germline V lookup: CDR1 GTSNPN, CDR2 SVGIG (reference sequence). V gave up 3 bases and J gave up 8 bases; unmatched junction bases: 10. The CDR3 sequence is 15 residues long. DNA of the CDR3: TGTGCCTGGAGGAACCTAGCGGGAGTCGTCCATGAGCAGTTCTTC. Protein product: CAWRNLAGVVHEQFF.

This chain uses TRBV2 with TRBJ1-5; D is ambiguous. Trimming left V 6 bases short and J 6 bases short, with 9 bases between. The CDR3 length is 12 residues. Germline lookup yields CDR1 SNHLY and CDR2 FYNNEI. The CDR3 region is CASSKAGQPQHF. In DNA, the CDR3 is TGTGCCAGCAGCAAAGCTGGTCAGCCCCAGCATTTT.

V and J are TRBV11-2 and TRBJ2-4; D perhaps matches TRBD1 (6 bases). Germline V gene data show CDR1 as SGHAT and CDR2 as FQNNGV. This CDR3 is built from 17 residues. The V gene lost 1 base and the J gene lost 0 bases, with 13 bases spanning the gap. The CDR3 sequence: CASSLVSMGQAKNIQYF. The CDR3 coding sequence is TGTGCCAGCAGCTTAGTCAGTATGGGACAAGCCAAAAACATTCAGTACTTC.